This T cell receptor beta chain emerged from a study of OX40 agonist ivuxolimab in advanced cancers. Produced via immunoSEQ multiplex PCR; TCRdb's table is partial and in-frame only. The table includes around 29,000 clones, approximately 86% detected once. This CDR3 comprises 17 residues. A single count supports this clone. The chain couples TRBV21-1 to TRBJ1-5; TRBD1, the D gene given by the table, was not confirmed from the DNA. TRBV21-1 is designated a pseudogene. This TCR was sampled from an adult with an advanced solid tumor such as melanoma, head and neck, liver or kidney cancer. The sequencing here drew on CD4+ or CD8+ T cells sorted from blood, taken in a trial of the OX40 agonist ivuxolimab. CDR3 coding DNA: TGTGCCAGCAGCGGAAAAGGTTGGACAGGGACGTGTCAGCCCCAGCATTTT. Its translation: CASSGKGWTGTCQPQHF.